What follows are 17 T cell receptor beta chains derived from one specimen sequenced in a study of cytomegalovirus exposure and HLA in healthy donors (dated by TCRdb to the late 2010s). Libraries were built with the immunoSEQ multiplex PCR assay. A mixture of 60 forward primers for TCR Vbeta segments and 13 reverse primers for TCR Jbeta segments was used in the multiplex PCR. TCRdb re-hosts the immuneACCESS table, in-frame sequences only. Its copies lack some clones; in the studies checked, an unresolved V gene accounts for under half of them, and the cause for the rest is not known. The sample has a few hundred thousand clones on record, 70% to 80% of them singletons. The top ten constitute roughly 3% of the sample. The specimen was PBMCs. Source of these receptors: a woman aged 25-40 years in good health and CMV-seronegative.

The chain carries TRBV30 and TRBJ2-2; 8 bases are a match to TRBD1. Germline V lookup: CDR1 GTSNPN, CDR2 SVGIG (reference sequence). The trim removed 0 bases at V and 0 bases at J, leaving 9 bases unmatched. This CDR3 region has 18 residues. CDR3: CAWSVVGTGRTNTGELFF. The CDR3, as DNA: TGTGCCTGGAGTGTCGTCGGGACAGGAAGAACGAACACCGGGGAGCTGTTTTTT.

The CDR3 here is CATSMTGQTEAFF. CDR3 DNA sequence: TGTGCCACCAGCATGACAGGGCAAACTGAAGCTTTCTTT. The rearrangement uses TRBV15 and TRBJ1-1; 7 positions match TRBD1. The CDR3 extends over 13 amino acids. The germline V gene encodes CDR1 LNHNV and CDR2 YYDKDF (reference sequence). V shed 4 bases and J 5 bases; nucleotides not matched to a gene: 4.

V is TRBV5-1 and J is TRBJ1-3; D might be TRBD1 (5 bases). Trimming pared 3 bases from V and 2 bases from J, leaving 12 bases between. CDR1 and CDR2 from the germline V gene are SGHRS and YFSETQ. The CDR3 is 15 amino acids. The CDR3 loop reads CASSSDTLPGNTIYF. CDR3 nucleotide sequence: TGCGCCAGCAGCTCGGACACTCTCCCTGGAAACACCATATATTTT.

The gene calls are TRBV18 and TRBJ2-5, with 8 nucleotides matching TRBD2. Looked up from germline, CDR1 is KGHSH and CDR2 is LQKENI. The CDR3 is made up of 16 amino acids. Losses at the gene ends were 3 bases for V and 2 bases for J; bases not matched to a gene: 8. The CDR3 nucleotides read TGTGCCAGCTCACCCCCGGGAGGGGGACCTCAAGAGACCCAGTACTTC. This encodes CASSPPGGGPQETQYF.

Here the CDR3 reads CASRAGSVTIEAFF. In DNA, the CDR3 is TGTGCCAGCCGCGCGGGGTCTGTTACTATTGAAGCTTTCTTT. V usage is TRBV2 and J usage is TRBJ1-1; D unclear. The V and J ends lost 8 bases and 7 bases respectively, with 20 bases between them. This CDR3 contains 14 residues. Germline lookup yields CDR1 SNHLY and CDR2 FYNNEI.

The chain recombines TRBV10-1 with TRBJ2-7; 7 bases are shared with TRBD2. Germline values: CDR1 WNHNN, CDR2 SYGVQD (reference sequence). This CDR3 is 18 amino acids long. J lost 2 bases, V lost 3 bases, and 16 bases had no gene match. The CDR3 here is CASSELRVWDYRTYEQYF. The CDR3 DNA follows: TGCGCCAGCAGTGAACTCAGAGTCTGGGACTACCGTACCTACGAGCAGTACTTC.

CDR3 nucleotide sequence: TGTGCCAGCAGCTCTCGAGAGACCCAGTACTTC. This sequence encodes CASSSRETQYF. The chain joins TRBV13 to TRBJ2-5, with D unresolved. The CDR3 has 11 amino acids. The germline gives CDR1 PRHDT, CDR2 FYEKMQ (reference sequence). Trimming shortened V by 4 bases and J by 4 bases, and 4 bases separated the two germline ends.

The chain employs TRBV6-4 and TRBJ1-5, with D uncertain. Germline-derived CDR1 and CDR2 are MRHNA and SNTAGT. Trimming cost V 5 bases and J 5 bases, with 10 bases left between them. This CDR3 is 13 amino acids long. The CDR3: CASSKQIDQPQHF. For the CDR3, the DNA is TGTGCCAGCAGTAAACAAATCGATCAGCCCCAGCATTTT.

The chain joins TRBV7-3 to TRBJ1-3; D gene ambiguous. The CDR3 runs 14 residues. V gave up 7 bases and J gave up 3 bases, with 13 bases separating them. The germline V gene has CDR1 SGHTA and CDR2 FQGTGA. CDR3 in DNA: TGTGCCAGCACCCCACCCCCCAGTGGAAACACCATATATTTT. Protein product: CASTPPPSGNTIYF. The variable domain in full, completed from reference TRBV7-3 and TRBJ1-3, reads GAGVSQTPSNKVTEKGKYVELRCDPISGHTALYWYRQSLGQGPEFLIYFQGTGAADDSGLPNDRFFAVRPEGSVSTLKIQRTERGDSAVYLCASTPPPSGNTIYFGEGSWLTVV.

This chain connects TRBV18 to TRBJ1-1; D unclear. Trimming shortened V by 1 base and J by 0 bases, and 6 bases separated the two germline ends. Germline lookup yields CDR1 KGHSH and CDR2 LQKENI. The CDR3 has 14 amino acids. CDR3 sequence (DNA): TGTGCCAGCTCACCACGGAGAATGAACACTGAAGCTTTCTTT. This translates into CASSPRRMNTEAFF.

This chain uses TRBV19 with TRBJ2-7; 8 bases fit TRBD1. The V segment lost 6 bases and the J segment 3 bases; nucleotides outside the gene matches: 7. Per the germline V gene, CDR1 is LNHDA and CDR2 is SQIVND (reference sequence). The CDR3 extends over 14 amino acids. CDR3 protein: CASRLTGGGYEQYF. The CDR3 DNA is TGTGCCAGTAGGCTCACAGGGGGAGGCTACGAGCAGTACTTC.

V and J are TRBV4-1 and TRBJ2-3; TRBD2 is a possible D gene (6 bases). V was pared by 3 bases and J by 1 base, with 14 bases between. The CDR3 has 16 amino acids. Per the germline V gene, CDR1 is MGHRA and CDR2 is YSYEKL. CDR3 bases: TGCGCCAGCAGCCAGGACCCGGGACTTGGCACAGATACGCAGTATTTT. Translating gives CASSQDPGLGTDTQYF.

This clone has only one observation. The chain employs TRBV9 and TRBJ1-2; 7 bases map to TRBD1. Looked up from germline, CDR1 is SGDLS and CDR2 is YYNGEE. CDR3 length equals 13 residues. V was clipped by 2 bases and J by 4 bases; unmatched bases: 2. CDR3 bases: TGTGCCAGCAGCGTCGGACAGGCCTATGGCTACACCTTC. Translation: CASSVGQAYGYTF.

The V call is TRBV7-2, the J call TRBJ2-3, with D tentatively TRBD2 (5 bases). The CDR3 has 15 amino acids. V lost 5 bases and J lost 5, with 17 bases in between. Germline V lookup: CDR1 SGHTA, CDR2 FQGNSA. The CDR3 loop is CASSPVGSAGDTQYF. In DNA, the CDR3 is TGTGCCAGCAGCCCAGTTGGTAGCGCTGGAGATACGCAGTATTTT.

The rearrangement links TRBV5-1 to TRBJ2-5; 7 nucleotides agree with TRBD2. V was pared by 4 bases and J by 5 bases, with 8 bases of the junction left unmatched. Germline CDR1 and CDR2: SGHRS and YFSETQ. The CDR3 totals 14 residues. The CDR3 loop reads CASSPLRREETQYF. CDR3 nucleotide sequence: TGCGCCAGCAGCCCCCTCCGGCGGGAGGAGACCCAGTACTTC.

The chain links TRBV29-1 to TRBJ2-1, with TRBD1 as a possible D gene (6 bases). Trimming left V 7 bases short and J 4 bases short, with 14 bases between. The CDR3 has 13 amino acids. CDR1 and CDR2 (germline): SQVTM, ANQGSEA. CDR3 protein: CSAARGMYNEQFF. CDR3 in DNA: TGCAGCGCGGCTAGGGGGATGTACAATGAGCAGTTCTTC.

This sequence joins TRBV4-1 and TRBJ2-3; D not resolved. CDR1 is MGHRA, CDR2 YSYEKL, per germline. The length of the CDR3 is 14 residues. The ends were cut back, 1 base at V and 0 bases at J, with 5 bases in the middle. CDR3 region: CASSQAPSTDTQYF. CDR3 nucleotides: TGCGCCAGCAGCCAAGCCCCGAGCACAGATACGCAGTATTTT.